This T cell receptor (beta chain) was identified in a study of cytomegalovirus exposure and HLA in healthy donors. General study findings and limits: There were a few CMV-associated chains whose specificity for CMV antigens was confirmed in vitro. In a later analysis, several top co-occurrence clusters appeared linked to parvovirus B19, influenza, CMV and Epstein-Barr virus. Presence/absence analyses assumed roughly uniform sequencing depth across donors. Per a prior analysis, the majority of TCR beta V segments were productive roughly 90% or roughly 30% of the time.

The PCR made use of 60 Vbeta and 13 Jbeta primers. The table came from immunoSEQ multiplex PCR; TCRdb's copy has only in-frame clones and leaves some out. The sample yields approximately 140,000 clones, roughly three quarters seen once. V shed 4 bases and J 4 bases; nucleotides not matched to a gene: 11. Germline values: CDR1 MDHEN, CDR2 SYDVKM. The CDR3 has 16 amino acids. This clone was detected once. No antigen is known for it. This clonotype originated in a woman aged 60 to 75 in good health and CMV-seronegative. V and J are TRBV28 and TRBJ2-3; TRBD2 aligns across 7 bases. The sample taken for sequencing was PBMCs. The chain's CDR3 is CASSSPLGEGSDTQYF. CDR3 coding DNA: TGTGCCAGCAGTTCCCCCCTCGGGGAGGGGTCAGATACGCAGTATTTT.